The source of this TCR beta chain is a study of blood T cell repertoires in COVID-19. The table came from immunoSEQ multiplex PCR; TCRdb's copy has only in-frame clones and leaves some out. The sample consists of some 200,000 clones, 81% of them appearing once. V was clipped by 4 bases and J by 10 bases, with 11 bases between them. Germline CDR1 is ENHRY and CDR2 is SYGVKD. The length of the CDR3 is 12 residues. The receptor comes from a woman aged 40 to 50 with COVID-19, enrolled during active disease. Sequencing was done on a sample of peripheral blood. The rearrangement links TRBV10-3 to TRBJ2-1, with a possible D match to TRBD1 (5 bases). Here the CDR3 DNA reads TGTGCCATCAGTGGGGGCAGTGAGGAGCAGTTCTTC. It codes for CAISGGSEEQFF.